These T cell receptor beta chains were read from a single sample in a study of CD4 T cells in relation to SARS-CoV-2 and coronaviruses. Which antigens these TCRs recognize remains unknown. This table comes from immunoSEQ multiplex PCR, and its TCRdb copy is limited to in-frame clones, with some not included. This sample has 20,000 to 25,000 clones, with 68% found just once. The sequenced sample was CD4+ T cells from PBMCs, cultured in vitro. These receptors originate from a human donor in good health. Both conserved end residues are part of each CDR3.

j_call v_call cdr3_aa
TRBJ2-7 TRBV7-8 CASSLVTYEQYF
TRBJ2-1 TRBV2 CASSEGGGYLNEQFF
TRBJ2-7 TRBV7-9 CASSRGRNYEQYF
TRBJ1-6 TRBV5-1 CASSLVGGDSDSPLHF
TRBJ1-2 TRBV5-4 CASSTTGIRGYTF
TRBJ2-5 TRBV5-1 CASSASGGSRETQYF
TRBJ2-5 TRBV4-1 CASSHFQQRDGSETQYF
TRBJ1-5 TRBV5-1 CASSLNYGGDQPQHF
TRBJ2-3 TRBV7-2 CASSRRGEDTQYF
TRBJ2-3 TRBV9 CASSAGGTDTQYF
TRBJ2-3 TRBV19 CASSTVAGGTDTQYF
TRBJ1-1 TRBV5-4 CASSYRGGMNTEAFF
TRBJ2-1 TRBV27 CASSLSPASGEQFF